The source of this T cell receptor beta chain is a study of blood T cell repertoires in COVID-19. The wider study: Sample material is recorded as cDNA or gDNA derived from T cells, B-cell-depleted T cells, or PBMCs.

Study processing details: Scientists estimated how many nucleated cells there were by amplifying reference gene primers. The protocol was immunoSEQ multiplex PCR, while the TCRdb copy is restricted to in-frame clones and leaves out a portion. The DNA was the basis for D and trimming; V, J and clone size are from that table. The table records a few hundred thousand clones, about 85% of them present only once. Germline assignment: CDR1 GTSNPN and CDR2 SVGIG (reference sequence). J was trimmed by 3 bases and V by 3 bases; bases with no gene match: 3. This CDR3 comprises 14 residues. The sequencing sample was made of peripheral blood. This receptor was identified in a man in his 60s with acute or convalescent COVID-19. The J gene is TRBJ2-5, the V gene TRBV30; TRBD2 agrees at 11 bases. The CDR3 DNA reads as TGTGCCTGGAGATTAGCGGGGGGGAAAGAGACCCAGTACTTC. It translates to CAWRLAGGKETQYF. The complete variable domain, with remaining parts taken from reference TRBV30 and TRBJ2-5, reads SQTIHQWPATLVQPVGSPLSLECTVEGTSNPNLYWYRQAAGRGLQLLFYSVGIGQISSEVPQNLSASRPQDRQFILSSKKLLLSDSGFYLCAWRLAGGKETQYFGPGTRLLVL.